The clone carrying this T cell receptor beta chain has a single count. Original analysis: Cell counts per sample came from amplifying reference gene primers. Sequencing was performed with immunoSEQ multiplex PCR; in TCRdb, only in-frame clones are kept and a portion is missing. The DNA was the basis for D and trimming; V, J and clone size are from that table. The profile shows 300,000 to 450,000 clones, 80% to 90% of them singletons. This sample is drawn from a study of blood T cell repertoires in COVID-19. The wider study: Sites across the United States, Italy and Spain contributed samples from acute and convalescent COVID-19. PBMCs, B-cell-depleted T cells, or T cells were the source of the cDNA or gDNA that made up the material.

This CDR3 spans 17 amino acids. J was trimmed by 3 bases and V by 0 bases; bases with no gene match: 12. CDR1 is SGDLS and CDR2 is YYNGEE in the germline V gene. Seattle cases were enrolled at active infection and followed longitudinally. The chain carries TRBV9 and TRBJ2-7; 7 bases line up with TRBD2. The TCR was taken from a woman in her thirties with COVID-19, enrolled during active disease. Sequenced input: peripheral blood. The CDR3: CASSVATGLAVFYEQYF. The CDR3 DNA sequence: TGTGCCAGCAGCGTAGCTACGGGGCTAGCGGTGTTCTACGAGCAGTACTTC.